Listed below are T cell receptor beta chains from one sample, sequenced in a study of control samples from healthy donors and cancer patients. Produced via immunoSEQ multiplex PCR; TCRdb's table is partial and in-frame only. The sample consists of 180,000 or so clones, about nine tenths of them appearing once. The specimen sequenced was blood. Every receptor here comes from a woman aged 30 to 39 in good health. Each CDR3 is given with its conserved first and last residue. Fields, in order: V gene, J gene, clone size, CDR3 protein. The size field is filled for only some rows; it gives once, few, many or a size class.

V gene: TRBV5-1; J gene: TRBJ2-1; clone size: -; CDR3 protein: CASSLGGGASEQFF
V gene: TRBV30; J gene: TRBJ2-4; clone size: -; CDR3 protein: CAWSVGGGIAKNIQYF
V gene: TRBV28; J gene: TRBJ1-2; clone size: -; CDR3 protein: CASSRRGGGNYGYTF
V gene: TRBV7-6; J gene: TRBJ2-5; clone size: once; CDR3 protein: CASSLGTEETQYF
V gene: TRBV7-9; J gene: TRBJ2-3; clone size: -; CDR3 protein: CASSLPQGTDTQYF
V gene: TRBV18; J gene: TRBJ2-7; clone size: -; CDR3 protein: CASSPMGESSYEQYF
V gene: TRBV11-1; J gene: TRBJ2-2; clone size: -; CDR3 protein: CASSLKASGRTGELFF
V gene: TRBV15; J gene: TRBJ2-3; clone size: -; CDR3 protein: CATSRDSGSGTDTQYF
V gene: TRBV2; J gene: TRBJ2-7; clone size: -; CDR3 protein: CASSEQGPSYEQYF
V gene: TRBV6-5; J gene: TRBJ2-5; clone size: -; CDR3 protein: CASRGVGGHQETQYF
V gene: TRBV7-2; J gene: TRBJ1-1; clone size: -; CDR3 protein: CASSSTDLQNTEAFF
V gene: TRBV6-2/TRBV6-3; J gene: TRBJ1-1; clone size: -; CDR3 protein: CASRPNRGNTEAFF
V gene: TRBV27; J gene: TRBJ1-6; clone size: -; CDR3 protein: CASSPRDRNSPLHF
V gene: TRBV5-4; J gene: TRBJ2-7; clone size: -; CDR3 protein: CASRSDSSPEQYF
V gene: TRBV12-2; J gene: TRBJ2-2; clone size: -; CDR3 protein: CASRLDRGTGELFF
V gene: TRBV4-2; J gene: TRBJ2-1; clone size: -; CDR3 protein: CASSQAAGGPNEQFF
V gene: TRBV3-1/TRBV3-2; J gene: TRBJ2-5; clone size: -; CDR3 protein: CASSQDPAGGAETQYF
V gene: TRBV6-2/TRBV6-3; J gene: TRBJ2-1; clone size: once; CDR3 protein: CASSIRLAGGNEQFF
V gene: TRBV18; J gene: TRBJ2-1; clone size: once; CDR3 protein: CASSPRLAGDEQFF
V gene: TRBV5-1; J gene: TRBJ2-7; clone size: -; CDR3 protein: CASSLLAGASYEQYF
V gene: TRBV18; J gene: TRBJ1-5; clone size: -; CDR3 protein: CASSPQGGGGQPQHF
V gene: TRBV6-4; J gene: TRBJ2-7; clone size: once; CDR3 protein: CASGSGGEYEQYF
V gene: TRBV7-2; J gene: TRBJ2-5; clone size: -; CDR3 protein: CASSSGQQETQYF
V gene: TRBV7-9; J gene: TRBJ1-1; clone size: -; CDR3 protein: CASSKGRGVTEAFF
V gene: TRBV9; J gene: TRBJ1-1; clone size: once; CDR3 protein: CASSETGGSTEAFF
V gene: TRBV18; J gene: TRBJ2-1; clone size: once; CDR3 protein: CASSPTGTSGSYEQFF
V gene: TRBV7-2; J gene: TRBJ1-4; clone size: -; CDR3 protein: CASSPGALNEKLFF
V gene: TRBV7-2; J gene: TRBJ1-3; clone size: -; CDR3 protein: CASSDSTSGNTIYF
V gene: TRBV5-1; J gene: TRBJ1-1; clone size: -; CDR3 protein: CASSLRGQTEAFF
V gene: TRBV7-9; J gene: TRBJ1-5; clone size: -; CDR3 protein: CASSPAGGGNQPQHF
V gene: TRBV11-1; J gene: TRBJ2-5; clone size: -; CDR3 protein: CASSLAGDQETQYF
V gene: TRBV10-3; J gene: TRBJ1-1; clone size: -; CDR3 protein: CAISQTVGEAFF
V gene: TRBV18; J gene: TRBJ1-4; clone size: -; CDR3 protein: CASSTGTGANEKLFF
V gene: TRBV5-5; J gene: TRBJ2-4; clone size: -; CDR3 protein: CASSLVSLAEAKNIQYF
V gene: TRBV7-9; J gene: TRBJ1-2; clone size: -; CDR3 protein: CASSPEQGGYTF
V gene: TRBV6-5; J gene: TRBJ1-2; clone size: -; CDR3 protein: CASSYSKGLGYTF
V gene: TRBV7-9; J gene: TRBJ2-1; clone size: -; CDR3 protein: CASSPLATYNEQFF
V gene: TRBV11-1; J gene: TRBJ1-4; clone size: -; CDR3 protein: CASSLDRRPEKLFF
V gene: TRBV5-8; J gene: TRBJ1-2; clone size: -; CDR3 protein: CASSREVGGYTF
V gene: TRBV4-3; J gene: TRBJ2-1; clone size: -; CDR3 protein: CASSQVSAGMGNEQFF
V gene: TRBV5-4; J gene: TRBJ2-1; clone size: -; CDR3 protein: CASSLAENNEQFF